The source of this T cell receptor beta chain is a study of low-dose radiotherapy and immunotherapy resistance in tumors. CDR3 length equals 14 residues. Germline V gives CDR1 SGHTA, CDR2 FQGNSA. Germline trimming cut 4 bases from V and 8 bases from J; bases unmatched to any gene: 7. TRAV- and TRBV-specific primers were used for first-strand cDNA, which covered alpha and beta chains. Amplification, which lasted 20 PCR cycles, used a constant-region primer and V-primer adapter to amplify TCRs. TCRdb analysed the reads with MiXCR anew, one entry per CDR3 protein. The sample has approximately 84,000 distinct CDR3 sequences, roughly a sixth seen once. Noted time point: before trial treatment. Eligible patients bore advanced solid tumors devoid of tumor-infiltrating lymphocytes. This clonotype was seen repeatedly, ten times or more.

Source: PBMCs, taken before treatment. The clonotype was recovered from a male donor with prostate cancer. This chain connects TRBV7-2 to TRBJ2-1; 8 bases line up with TRBD2. The DNA for the CDR3 is TGTGCCAGCAGCTCCGGGGGGGGGAGCGATGAGCAGTTCTTC. It codes for CASSSGGGSDEQFF. The full variable domain, with the rest looked up from reference TRBV7-2 and TRBJ2-1, is GAGVSQSPSNKVTEKGKDVELRCDPISGHTALYWYRQSLGQGLEFLIYFQGNSAPDKSGLPSDRFSAERTGGSVSTLTIQRTQQEDSAVYLCASSSGGGSDEQFFGPGTRLTVL.